This is a list of T cell receptor beta chains from one sample in a study of chemoradiotherapy in HPV16-positive cancers. Profiled with immunoSEQ multiplex PCR; TCRdb holds only in-frame clones, not every one. This sample carries tens of thousands of clones, 88% of them seen once, and the ten largest clones take just over 4%. The input for sequencing was blood, taken from a patient who underwent chemoradiotherapy. The receptor set was obtained from a human donor with HPV-associated anogenital cancer. The CDR3 runs from the conserved cysteine through the conserved F or W. A D gene is named only where the DNA matches it firmly. Size values are once, few and many counts, or a class for expanded clones, and some rows have none.

clone_size	v_call	d_call	j_call	cdr3_length	cdr3_aa	cdr3_nt
.	TRBV21-1	.	TRBJ2-1	17	CASRTPQGQGCFNEQFF	TGTGCCAGCAGAACCCCGCAAGGACAGGGATGTTTCAATGAGCAGTTCTTC
.	TRBV6-6	.	TRBJ1-2	14	CASSYKEVNNGYTF	TGTGCCAGCAGTTACAAGGAGGTGAATAATGGCTACACCTTC
.	TRBV19	.	TRBJ1-1	15	CASSISGLGNTEAFF	TGTGCCAGTAGTATTTCAGGGCTCGGGAACACTGAAGCTTTCTTT
.	TRBV27	.	TRBJ1-6	18	CASSFLGPGGTYNSPLHF	TGTGCCAGCAGTTTTTTGGGGCCGGGGGGTACCTATAATTCACCCCTCCACTTT
few	TRBV7-2	.	TRBJ1-5	14	CASSLDSSNQPQHF	TGTGCCAGCAGCTTAGATAGTAGCAATCAGCCCCAGCATTTT
.	TRBV15	.	TRBJ1-4	15	CATSREKGPGEKLFF	TGTGCCACCAGCAGAGAAAAAGGACCGGGGGAAAAACTGTTTTTT
.	TRBV7-9	TRBD2	TRBJ2-7	12	CASSSTSGEQYF	TGTGCCAGCAGCTCTACTAGCGGCGAGCAGTACTTC
.	TRBV4-2	.	TRBJ1-5	13	CASSQDTYQPQHF	TGTGCCAGCAGCCAAGACACCTATCAGCCCCAGCATTTT
once	TRBV5-1	.	TRBJ1-2	17	CASRLADPALADYGYTF	TGCGCCAGCAGATTGGCGGACCCCGCTTTGGCGGACTATGGCTACACCTTC
.	TRBV11-2	TRBD1	TRBJ1-2	15	CASSSIRTGFHGYTF	TGTGCCAGCAGCTCAATAAGGACAGGGTTCCATGGCTACACCTTC
.	TRBV1	.	TRBJ1-1	12	CTSRQLNTEAFF	TGCACCAGCAGACAGTTGAACACTGAAGCTTTCTTT
.	TRBV18	.	TRBJ2-5	13	CASSPSPQETQYF	TGTGCCAGCTCACCTAGTCCCCAAGAGACCCAGTACTTC
.	TRBV7-9	.	TRBJ2-2	14	CASSEGGNTGELFF	TGTGCCAGCAGCGAGGGGGGGAACACCGGGGAGCTGTTTTTT
.	TRBV27	TRBD1	TRBJ1-5	15	CASSSGQGSNQPQHF	TGTGCCAGCAGTTCCGGACAGGGATCGAATCAGCCCCAGCATTTT
.	TRBV18	.	TRBJ1-1	16	CASSTSQDVTGTEAFF	TGTGCCAGCTCAACGAGTCAGGACGTTACGGGCACTGAAGCTTTCTTT
.	TRBV5-1	.	TRBJ2-2	14	CASSSFRQGGELFF	TGCGCCAGCAGCTCGTTTCGCCAGGGCGGGGAGCTGTTTTTT